This passage covers 25 T cell receptor beta chains from one sample sequenced in a study of regulatory T cells in long-lasting Graves disease. Researchers made TCR beta libraries by using iRepertoire HTBI primers and running Arm-PCR on CDR3 regions. MiXCR, run by TCRdb on the multiplex PCR reads, gives a single entry per CDR3 protein. The sample records over 650,000 distinct CDR3 sequences, around 30% being singletons. Time point denoted: persistent/refractory GD, antithyroid drugs over 5 years with positive TRAb. The TCR library was made from RNA that had been extracted from PBMCs in TRIzol. Sequencing was performed on peripheral blood mononuclear cells (PBMCs), taken when the disease was refractory, from a patient treated with antithyroid drugs. The receptor set was obtained from a female donor with Graves disease.

The CDR3 reads CASSARRLWDGYTF. In DNA form, the CDR3 reads TGTGCCAGCAGCGCCCGGCGGCTCTGGGACGGCTACACCTTC. This rearrangement joins TRBV7-9 to TRBJ1-2; perhaps TRBD1 as D (5 bases). Trimming stripped 5 bases from V and 8 bases from J, with 18 bases between. This CDR3 comprises 14 residues. From germline, CDR1 is SEHNR and CDR2 FQNEAQ (reference sequence).

This clonotype turned up a few times. The chain carries TRBV28 and TRBJ1-1; the D is unclear. This CDR3 contains 13 residues. Between the trimmed V and J ends, which lost 7 bases and 1 base, there was a span of 10 bases. The germline CDR1 and CDR2 sequences are MDHEN and SYDVKM. The CDR3, as DNA: TGTGCCAGCAAGACAAACCCGAACACTGAAGCTTTCTTT. This encodes CASKTNPNTEAFF. Using reference TRBV28 and TRBJ1-1 for the parts outside the CDR3, the full variable domain is DVKVTQSSRYLVKRTGEKVFLECVQDMDHENMFWYRQDPGLGLRLIYFSYDVKMKEKGDIPEGYSVSREKKERFSLILESASTNQTSMYLCASKTNPNTEAFFGQGTRLTVV.

This clonotype was picked up a small number of times. This sequence joins TRBV2 and TRBJ2-5; possibly TRBD1 for D (5 bases). The CDR3 has 12 amino acids. V lost 8 bases, J lost 5 bases, and 12 bases lay in between. From germline, CDR1 is SNHLY and CDR2 FYNNEI. The DNA of the CDR3 is TGTGCCAGCCATGCAGGGTCGGAGACCCAGTACTTC. Its protein is CASHAGSETQYF.

This sequence joins TRBV4-1 and TRBJ1-2; the D is unclear. Looked up from germline, CDR1 is MGHRA and CDR2 is YSYEKL. The CDR3 is made up of 16 amino acids. V was cut by 0 bases and J by 4 bases, with 15 bases left in between. The CDR3 region is CASSQDLGQGVYGYTF. CDR3 nucleotides: TGCGCCAGCAGCCAAGATCTTGGCCAAGGCGTCTATGGCTACACCTTC.

V and J are TRBV20-1 and TRBJ2-5; 14 bases map to TRBD2. CDR3 length equals 16 residues. V was clipped by 1 base and J by 5 bases; unmatched bases: 6. Germline CDR1 is DFQATT and CDR2 is SNEGSKA (reference sequence). CDR3 in DNA: TGCAGTGCTAGAGGGCCCGGGACTAGCGGGAGTGAGACCCAGTACTTC. As protein: CSARGPGTSGSETQYF.

The rearrangement links TRBV5-1 to TRBJ2-2; 10 bases are shared with TRBD2. CDR1 and CDR2 (germline): SGHRS, YFSETQ. The CDR3 has 17 residues. V lost 3 bases and J lost 6; bases outside the gene matches: 11. CDR3 coding DNA: TGCGCCAGCAGCTGGCAGGATAGCGGGAGGCATCCCGGGGAGCTGTTTTTT. Protein product: CASSWQDSGRHPGELFF. The variable domain in full, completed from reference TRBV5-1 and TRBJ2-2, reads KAGVTQTPRYLIKTRGQQVTLSCSPISGHRSVSWYQQTPGQGLQFLFEYFSETQRNKGNFPGRFSGRQFSNSRSEMNVSTLELGDSALYLCASSWQDSGRHPGELFFGEGSRLTVL.

The chain employs TRBV12-3 or TRBV12-4 and TRBJ1-5, with 7 nucleotides matching TRBD1. CDR3 length: 18 amino acids. V was clipped by 4 bases and J by 1 base; unmatched bases: 13. In DNA form, the CDR3 reads TGTGCCAGCAGTTACGGGCAGGGGGGGACGGGGAGCAATCAGCCCCAGCATTTT. It encodes CASSYGQGGTGSNQPQHF.

Concerning this clonotype itself: This likely comes from a read error, as the CDR3 has no conserved phenylalanine or tryptophan at its end. The chain links TRBV7-9 to TRBJ2-7; 9 bases match TRBD1. CDR1 and CDR2 (germline): SEHNR, FQNEAQ (reference sequence). V lost 3 bases and J lost 1; bases outside the gene matches: 7. The CDR3 consists of 16 residues. CDR3 protein: CASSFGTGLISYEQYL. For the CDR3, the DNA is TGTGCCAGCAGCTTCGGGACAGGGCTTATATCCTACGAGCAGTACCTC.

The chain recombines TRBV9 with TRBJ1-1; D call uncertain. Per germline, CDR1 SGDLS and CDR2 YYNGEE. V lost 1 base to trimming and J lost 1 base, with 8 bases between them. The CDR3 sequence is 14 residues long. The CDR3 here is CASSVMVENTEAFF. CDR3 bases: TGTGCCAGCAGCGTAATGGTAGAGAACACTGAAGCTTTCTTT.

This clonotype was seen ten or more times. A read error may produce the germline difference seen at one junction end. The CDR3: CASSLGQTNQPQHF. As DNA, the CDR3 is TGTGCCAGCAGTTTGGGACAGACCAATCAGCCCCAGCATTTT. This chain joins TRBV5-6 and TRBJ1-5; 7 positions agree with TRBD1. CDR1 SGHDT and CDR2 YYEEEE come from the germline V gene. This CDR3 is built from 14 residues.

This rearrangement joins TRBV28 to TRBJ1-6; D gene ambiguous. Germline loops: CDR1 MDHEN, CDR2 SYDVKM. This CDR3 comprises 18 residues. With 7 bases removed from V and 9 bases from J, the gap between germline ends came to 28 bases. For the CDR3, the DNA is TGTGCCAGCACCCAACGAAGGGTTGTAGGTGGCCTCGGTTCACCCCTCCACTTT. Protein product: CASTQRRVVGGLGSPLHF.

There are a few counts of this clonotype. The V gene is TRBV10-3, the J gene TRBJ1-1; 8 bases match TRBD1. Losses at the gene ends were 6 bases for V and 2 bases for J; bases not matched to a gene: 5. This CDR3 spans 14 amino acids. Germline values: CDR1 ENHRY, CDR2 SYGVKD. CDR3 sequence (DNA): TGTGCCATCAGCTGGACAGGGAGTAACACTGAAGCTTTCTTT. Its translation: CAISWTGSNTEAFF.

The sample holds many counts of this clonotype. The chain combines TRBV27 with TRBJ1-2; 8 bases fit TRBD1. The V gene's germline CDR1 is MNHEY and CDR2 SMNVEV (reference sequence). V gave up 4 bases and J gave up 4 bases; unmatched junction bases: 8. CDR3 length: 15 amino acids. The CDR3 spells CASSSPSGTGYGYTF. CDR3 in DNA: TGTGCCAGCAGTTCACCCTCAGGGACAGGCTATGGCTACACCTTC.

J is TRBJ2-7 and V is TRBV11-2, with 7 bases lining up with TRBD2. The CDR3 spans 15 residues. Trimming cost V 5 bases and J 2 bases; bases outside gene matches: 9. Per germline, CDR1 SGHAT and CDR2 FQNNGV. CDR3: CASSPEAGPTYEQYF. For the CDR3, the DNA is TGTGCCAGCAGCCCCGAAGCGGGGCCCACCTACGAGCAGTACTTC. The variable domain in full, with the rest retrieved from reference TRBV11-2 and TRBJ2-7, is EAGVAQSPRYKIIEKRQSVAFWCNPISGHATLYWYQQILGQGPKLLIQFQNNGVVDDSQLPKDRFSAERLKGVDSTLKIQPAKLEDSAVYLCASSPEAGPTYEQYFGPGTRLTVT.

This clonotype was counted between two and nine times. The chain links TRBV6-5 to TRBJ1-5, with 8 bases lining up with TRBD1. Germline assignment: CDR1 MNHEY and CDR2 SVGAGI. V was pared by 3 bases and J by 2 bases, with 6 bases of the junction left unmatched. There are 16 residues in the CDR3. CDR3 residues: CASSYAGTGGNQPQHF. The CDR3 coding sequence is TGTGCCAGCAGTTATGCCGGGACAGGAGGCAATCAGCCCCAGCATTTT.

The table lists this clonotype with a few counts. The gene calls are TRBV6-1 and TRBJ1-2; 7 bases match TRBD1. CDR3 length equals 14 residues. After removal of 6 bases from V and 0 bases from J, the junction contained 4 bases not matched to a gene. The germline gives CDR1 MNHNS, CDR2 SASEGT. CDR3 sequence reads: CASRNRGTNYGYTF. DNA for the CDR3: TGTGCCAGCAGAAACAGGGGAACTAACTATGGCTACACCTTC.

Here the CDR3 reads CASSLTRDAKLFF. The CDR3 nucleotides read TGTGCCAGCAGCTTAACCAGGGACGCCAAACTGTTTTTT. V is TRBV7-9 and J is TRBJ1-4; possibly TRBD1 for D (5 bases). The CDR3 has 13 residues. Trimming took off 2 bases at V and 11 bases at J, with 12 bases between the two ends. From germline, CDR1 is SEHNR and CDR2 FQNEAQ (reference sequence).

The genes are TRBV20-1 and TRBJ2-7; 15 nucleotides align to TRBD2. With 2 bases clipped from V and 3 bases from J, the junction kept 5 bases outside the gene matches. Germline CDR1 reads DFQATT; CDR2 reads SNEGSKA (reference sequence). The CDR3 spans 16 residues. The CDR3 DNA reads as TGCAGTGCTAGACCCGGGACTAGCGGGAGGATCTACGAGCAGTACTTC. Translation gives CSARPGTSGRIYEQYF.

This rearrangement joins TRBV6-2 or TRBV6-3 to TRBJ1-2; D may be TRBD1 (5 bases). CDR3 length: 14 residues. Trimming removed 7 bases from V and 5 bases from J, with 17 bases in between. Germline CDR1 reads MNHEY; CDR2 reads SVGEGT. CDR3 sequence: CASTAGTGLYGYTF. CDR3 coding DNA: TGTGCCAGCACTGCCGGGACGGGATTGTATGGCTACACCTTC.

This clonotype was recorded at least ten times. The gene calls are TRBV3-1 and TRBJ2-7; 7 bases align to TRBD2. J gave up 2 bases and V 0 bases, and 7 bases lay outside the gene matches. The V gene's germline CDR1 is LGHDT and CDR2 YNNKEL (reference sequence). The length of the CDR3 is 16 residues. This chain's CDR3 is CASSQDLGGRAYEQYF. In nucleotides, the CDR3 is TGTGCCAGCAGCCAAGATTTGGGAGGGAGAGCCTACGAGCAGTACTTC.

This clonotype has only a few counts. This chain joins TRBV30 and TRBJ1-5; the D is unclear. Trimming took off 3 bases at V and 4 bases at J, with 10 bases between the two ends. The germline V gene encodes CDR1 GTSNPN and CDR2 SVGIG (reference sequence). The CDR3 totals 13 residues. CDR3 loop: CAWRAEGNQPQHF. CDR3 sequence (DNA): TGTGCCTGGAGGGCAGAAGGGAATCAGCCCCAGCATTTT. Drawing the rest from reference TRBV30 and TRBJ1-5, the complete variable domain is SQTIHQWPATLVQPVGSPLSLECTVEGTSNPNLYWYRQAAGRGLQLLFYSVGIGQISSEVPQNLSASRPQDRQFILSSKKLLLSDSGFYLCAWRAEGNQPQHFGDGTRLSIL.

This clonotype was seen a few times. The rearrangement uses TRBV12-5 and TRBJ2-7, with D possibly being TRBD1 (6 bases). The CDR3 has 17 amino acids. From germline, CDR1 is LGHNT and CDR2 FRNRAP. The germline V and J ends were trimmed by 0 bases and 0 bases, with 15 bases remaining between them. The CDR3 loop is CASGLVLDSSGSYEQYF. The CDR3 DNA sequence: TGTGCTAGTGGTTTGGTTCTGGACAGCTCAGGCTCCTACGAGCAGTACTTC.

Only a few counts were recorded for this clonotype. The chain is built from TRBV6-2 or TRBV6-3 and TRBJ1-2, with a tentative D call TRBD1 (5 bases). The CDR3 totals 15 residues. V shed 2 bases and J shed 5 bases, with 15 bases lying between them. From germline, CDR1 is MNHEY and CDR2 SVGEGT. The CDR3 DNA reads TGTGCCAGCAGTTACAAGAGGGGATTGGAATATGGCTACACCTTC. Translated, it gives CASSYKRGLEYGYTF.

The sample holds a few counts of this clonotype. CDR3 residues: CASRIRGYNYGYTF. CDR3 DNA: TGTGCCAGCAGGATCAGGGGCTATAACTATGGCTACACCTTC. This sequence joins TRBV6-1 and TRBJ1-2; maybe TRBD1 (6 bases). CDR3 length: 14 residues. Looked up from germline, CDR1 is MNHNS and CDR2 is SASEGT. V was clipped by 6 bases and J by 1 base, with 12 bases between them.

This clonotype was observed a few times. V and J are TRBV27 and TRBJ1-2, with D unclear. CDR1 is MNHEY and CDR2 is SMNVEV in the germline V gene (reference sequence). The V gene lost 6 bases and the J gene lost 3 bases, with 14 bases spanning the gap. The CDR3 totals 14 residues. For the CDR3, the DNA is TGTGCCAGCAGCCCTGGCCCAGATTACTATGGCTACACCTTC. This sequence encodes CASSPGPDYYGYTF.